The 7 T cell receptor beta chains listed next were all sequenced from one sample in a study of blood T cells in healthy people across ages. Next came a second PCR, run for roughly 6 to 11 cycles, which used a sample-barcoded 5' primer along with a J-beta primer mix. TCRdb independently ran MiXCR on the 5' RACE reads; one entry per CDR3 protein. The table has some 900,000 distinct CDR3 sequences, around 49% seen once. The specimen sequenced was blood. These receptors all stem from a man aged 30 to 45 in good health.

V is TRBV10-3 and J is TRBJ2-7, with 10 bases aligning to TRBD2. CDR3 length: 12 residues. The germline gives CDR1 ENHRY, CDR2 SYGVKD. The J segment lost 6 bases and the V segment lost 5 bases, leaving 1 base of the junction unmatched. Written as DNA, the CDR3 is TGTGCCATCAGTAGCGGGGGGGTCGAGCAGTACTTC. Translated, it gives CAISSGGVEQYF.

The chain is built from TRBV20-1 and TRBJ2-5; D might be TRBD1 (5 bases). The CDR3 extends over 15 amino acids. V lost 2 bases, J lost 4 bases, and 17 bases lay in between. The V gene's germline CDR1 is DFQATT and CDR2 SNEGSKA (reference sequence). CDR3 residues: CSARPGDGARETQYF. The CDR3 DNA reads TGCAGTGCTAGACCCGGAGATGGGGCCCGAGAGACCCAGTACTTC.

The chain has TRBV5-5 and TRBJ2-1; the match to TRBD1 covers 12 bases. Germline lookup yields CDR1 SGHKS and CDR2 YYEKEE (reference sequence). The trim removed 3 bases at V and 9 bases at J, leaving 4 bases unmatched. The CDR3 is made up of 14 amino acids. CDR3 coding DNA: TGTGCCAGCAGCTGGGGACAGGGGGCTCGTGAGCAGTTCTTC. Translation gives CASSWGQGAREQFF. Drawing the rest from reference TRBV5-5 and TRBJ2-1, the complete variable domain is DAGVTQSPTHLIKTRGQQVTLRCSPISGHKSVSWYQQVLGQGPQFIFQYYEKEERGRGNFPDRFSARQFPNYSSELNVNALLLGDSALYLCASSWGQGAREQFFGPGTRLTVL.

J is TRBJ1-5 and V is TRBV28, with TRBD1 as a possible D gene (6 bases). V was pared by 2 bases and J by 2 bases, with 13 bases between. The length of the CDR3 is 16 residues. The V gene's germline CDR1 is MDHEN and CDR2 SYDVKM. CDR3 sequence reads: CASSLEGGRGNQPQHF. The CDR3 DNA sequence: TGTGCCAGCAGTTTAGAGGGGGGCCGGGGCAATCAGCCCCAGCATTTT.

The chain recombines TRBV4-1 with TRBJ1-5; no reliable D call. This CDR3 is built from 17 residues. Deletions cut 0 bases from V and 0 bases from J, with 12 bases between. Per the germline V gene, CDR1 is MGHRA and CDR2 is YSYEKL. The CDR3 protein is CASSQEPRSNSNQPQHF. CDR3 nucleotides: TGCGCCAGCAGCCAAGAACCCAGATCCAATAGCAATCAGCCCCAGCATTTT.

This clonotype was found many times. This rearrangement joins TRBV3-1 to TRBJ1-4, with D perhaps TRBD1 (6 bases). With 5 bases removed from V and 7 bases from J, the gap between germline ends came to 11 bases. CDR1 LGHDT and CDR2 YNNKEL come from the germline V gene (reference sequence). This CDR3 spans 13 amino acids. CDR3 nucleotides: TGTGCCAGCAGCTTGGGGGCCGGTGAAAAACTGTTTTTT. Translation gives CASSLGAGEKLFF. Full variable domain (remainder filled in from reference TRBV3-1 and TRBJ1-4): DTAVSQTPKYLVTQMGNDKSIKCEQNLGHDTMYWYKQDSKKFLKIMFSYNNKELIINETVPNRFSPKSPDKAHLNLHINSLELGDSAVYFCASSLGAGEKLFFGSGTQLSVL.

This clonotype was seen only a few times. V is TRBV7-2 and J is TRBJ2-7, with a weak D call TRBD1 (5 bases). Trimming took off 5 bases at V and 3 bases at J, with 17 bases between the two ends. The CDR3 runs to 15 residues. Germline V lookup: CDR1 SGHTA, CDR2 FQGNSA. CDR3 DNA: TGTGCCAGCAGCCCACTAACGGCAGGGAACTACGAGCAGTACTTC. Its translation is CASSPLTAGNYEQYF. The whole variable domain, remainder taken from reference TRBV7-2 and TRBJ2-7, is GAGVSQSPSNKVTEKGKDVELRCDPISGHTALYWYRQSLGQGLEFLIYFQGNSAPDKSGLPSDRFSAERTGGSVSTLTIQRTQQEDSAVYLCASSPLTAGNYEQYFGPGTRLTVT.